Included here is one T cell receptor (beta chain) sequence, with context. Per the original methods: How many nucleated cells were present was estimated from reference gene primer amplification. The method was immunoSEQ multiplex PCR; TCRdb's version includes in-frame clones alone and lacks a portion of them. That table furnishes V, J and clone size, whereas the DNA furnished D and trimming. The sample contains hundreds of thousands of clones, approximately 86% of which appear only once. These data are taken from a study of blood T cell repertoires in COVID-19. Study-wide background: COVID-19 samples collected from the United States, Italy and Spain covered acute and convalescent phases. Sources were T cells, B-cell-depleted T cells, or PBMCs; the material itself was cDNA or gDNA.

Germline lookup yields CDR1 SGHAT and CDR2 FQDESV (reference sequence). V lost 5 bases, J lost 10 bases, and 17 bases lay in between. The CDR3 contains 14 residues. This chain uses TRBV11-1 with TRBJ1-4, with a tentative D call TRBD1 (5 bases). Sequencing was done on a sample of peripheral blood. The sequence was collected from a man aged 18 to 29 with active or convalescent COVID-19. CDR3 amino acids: CASSLDSNGRKLFF. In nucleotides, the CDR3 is TGTGCCAGCAGCCTAGACAGCAACGGCAGAAAACTGTTTTTT.